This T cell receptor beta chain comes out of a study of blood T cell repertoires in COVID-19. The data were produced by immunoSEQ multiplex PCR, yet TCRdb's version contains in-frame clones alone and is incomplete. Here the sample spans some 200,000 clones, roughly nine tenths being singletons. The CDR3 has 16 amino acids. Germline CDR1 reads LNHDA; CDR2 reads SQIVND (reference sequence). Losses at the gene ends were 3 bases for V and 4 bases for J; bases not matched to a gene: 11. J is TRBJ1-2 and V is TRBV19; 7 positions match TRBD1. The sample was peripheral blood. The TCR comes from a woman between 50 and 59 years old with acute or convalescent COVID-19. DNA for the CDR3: TGTGCCAGTAGTATTGACACAGACAGGGACCTCTATGGCTACACCTTC. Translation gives CASSIDTDRDLYGYTF.